The present T cell receptor beta chain was sequenced within a study of T cells in Graves' hyperthyroidism and ophthalmopathy (dated 2019 in TCRdb). Regarding the research as a whole: Peripheral blood samples were taken at the time of initial diagnosis, prior to any treatment. A discovery cohort of around 98 patients, roughly 40 with Graves' ophthalmopathy and 55 to 60 with stable Graves' hyperthyroidism, was used to find distinguishing TCR V-J signatures. Prospective prediction of ophthalmopathy was tested in an independent validation cohort consisting of fewer than 20 hyperthyroidism patients and around 17 patients who later progressed to ophthalmopathy. The 95 to 100 discovery patients were randomly divided into training and test sets at a 7:3 ratio. In about 6 Graves' hyperthyroidism patients, the study also compared T-cell repertoires from thyroid tissue with T-cell repertoires from blood. Following sampling, methimazole starting at 30 mg daily was given to hyperthyroidism patients, and high-dose intravenous methylprednisolone was given to ophthalmopathy patients. According to the paper, TCR Vbeta CDR3 sequencing was carried out on some 130 peripheral blood samples, which came from approximately 43 ophthalmopathy, around 75 hyperthyroidism and around 17 progressor patients.

The research as a whole found: A model built on a 13 V-J signature distinguished ophthalmopathy from stable hyperthyroidism, reaching 85% to 90% sensitivity and about 81% specificity in cross-validation and 80%/75% in testing. No statistical method was used to set the sample size in advance, and investigators knew the group allocation. Blood samples also contained most of the expanded thyroid clonotypes (frequency above 0.001), which suggests that blood repertoires may reflect thyroid immune responses. In validation, progression to ophthalmopathy was predicted by the model with around 70% sensitivity and around 75% specificity, a median of roughly 6 months before onset.

The germline V gene gives CDR1 as ENHRY and CDR2 as SYGVKD. The germline ends are 11 bases apart after V is trimmed by 11 bases and J by 0 bases. The CDR3 numbers 13 residues from cysteine through phenylalanine. Only the CDR3 region is kept as DNA, spanning 39 bases read in frame from base 1. Ophthalmopathy patients had moderately to severely active disease, Clinical Activity Score of at least 3, NOSPECS grade of at least 4, and duration under 3 months. Exclusion was applied to patients with uncontrolled infections, other autoimmune diseases, pregnancy or lactation. Clinical symptoms, serum thyroxine and TRAb, thyroid ultrasound, and orbital computed tomography formed the basis for the diagnoses. Ficoll-Paque density gradient centrifugation was used to isolate PBMCs from about 9 ml of fresh peripheral blood. Trizol reagent was used to extract total RNA, and RNA quality was then checked on an Agilent 2100 Bioanalyzer.

The sample holds many counts of this clonotype. It lacks a known antigen. The sample holds no much larger clone one base away, and base qualities are not on file. The TCR beta CDR3 regions were amplified from the RNA transcripts. For the first round of RT-PCR on the TCR CDR3, the HTBI primer set was used together with the Qiagen OneStep RT-PCR kit. The libraries were constructed in a second round of multiplex PCR and then size-selected and purified. Libraries were sequenced paired-end with 100 bp reads on an Illumina HiSeq2000. For the original study's pipeline: SOAPnuke was used to process the raw data, with reads discarded if the reads contained adapters or uncalled bases, had a mean Phred below 15, or lacked an exact constant-primer or identifier match. High-quality paired reads were merged using COPE v1.2.5, and each unique nucleotide sequence was defined as a clonotype. MiTCR v1.1 was used to align clonotypes to the IMGT TRBV, TRBD and TRBJ reference segments. The analysis included only V-J combinations with a frequency above 0.0001, which together covered 98% to 99.2% of the repertoires. The TCS score was defined as F50 (clonal expansion) divided by E x V (chaos), with BLOSUM62-based TCRdist calculated between CDR3 peptides within each V-J. Welch's t-statistics and random forest reduced around 550 V-J features to roughly 13, which were used in a naive Bayes classifier (R e1071). The public reads were quality trimmed at Q25 with fastp and then assembled into clones with MiXCR by TCRdb, keeping productive beta chains. Under each unique CDR3 protein, matching rows form one entry showing the most common genes and DNA. For this entry, the V and J calls and clone size follow TCRdb and not the study's own pipeline. The sample table lists about 480,000 distinct CDR3 sequences, around a quarter of them with a count of one. Jointly, the top ten make up 11% of the sample.

The rearrangement combines TRBV10-3 with TRBJ1-5; the D segment could be TRBD1, given 6 matching bases. The sample was blood. The TCR comes from a woman in her 30s with Graves' ophthalmopathy. The CDR3 region has the sequence CAAQGNSNQPQHF. The sequenced DNA is TGTGCCGCACAGGGAAATAGCAATCAGCCCCAGCATTTT.